This T cell receptor beta chain was identified in a study of molecular identifiers for immune sequencing clone quantification. The overall study: Replicates involved a five-way split of RNA from approximately 20,000 or 100,000 naive CD8 cells, with sequencing of four.

Sequencing libraries of naive CD8 cells derived from roughly 20,000 to 1,000,000 sorted cells with 10%, 30% or 50% RNA. Sorting recovered naive CD8 T cells on a CD8+CD4-CCR7+CD45RA+ profile. One entry per CDR3 protein, called by TCRdb with MiXCR from the PCR reads. The table has approximately 550,000 distinct CDR3 sequences, about 22% seen once. Study-wide results and limits: Under 1% of molecules in naive cells, but over 98% of effector molecules, belonged to clones above 20 RNA copies.

Comments on this clonotype: The antigen is not known.

The CDR3 has 13 amino acids. Germline loops: CDR1 SGHDN, CDR2 FVKESK. The germline V and J ends were trimmed by 4 bases and 5 bases, with 11 bases remaining between them. J is TRBJ2-5 and V is TRBV14; no clear D. The specimen was naive CD8+ T cells from blood, with Jurkat cell RNA spiked in. Sample subset: FACS-sorted CD8+CD4-CCR7+CD45RA+ naive T cells. The receptor comes from a human donor in good health. Some libraries in this study had Jurkat cell RNA spiked in. CDR3 region: CASSRHNKETQYF. Here the CDR3 DNA reads TGTGCCAGCAGCCGCCATAATAAGGAGACCCAGTACTTC.